The 29 T cell receptor beta chains below were found in one sample sequenced in a study of shared clonotypes between healthy human individuals. Method: immunoSEQ multiplex PCR; TCRdb's copy keeps in-frame clones and lacks some. The table includes a few million clones, less than 95% detected once. Sequencing was done on a sample of naive CD4+ T cells from PBMCs. Stated subset: CD45RA+ positively selected. These receptors were taken from a man between 18 and 35 years old in good health. Some clones in this sample may be carry-over from other donors' samples.

This clone was recorded once. This chain uses TRBV28 with TRBJ1-3; D gene uncertain. V gave up 5 bases and J gave up 7 bases, with 9 bases separating them. The CDR3 spans 12 residues. Germline CDR1 and CDR2: MDHEN and SYDVKM. The CDR3, as DNA: TGTGCCAGCAGTGCGAGAGGGAACACCATATATTTT. Translated: CASSARGNTIYF.

The chain is built from TRBV25-1 and TRBJ2-2; TRBD2 aligns across 15 bases. The junction had 7 bases not matched to a gene; V was cut back by 6 bases and J by 5 bases. CDR1 is MGHDK, CDR2 SYGVNS, per germline. This CDR3 has 17 residues. The CDR3 nucleotides are TGTGCCAGCAGAGACCCGGGACTAGCGGGAGGTACCGGGGAGCTGTTTTTT. Translation: CASRDPGLAGGTGELFF.

The chain links TRBV15 to TRBJ1-5; weak D call: TRBD1 (6 bases). CDR1 is LNHNV, CDR2 YYDKDF, per germline (reference sequence). The CDR3 spans 14 residues. The V end lost 6 bases, the J end lost 2 bases, and 11 bases lay between the germline ends. DNA of the CDR3: TGTGCCACCAGTCTCAGGGGAGGCAATCAGCCCCAGCATTTT. It encodes CATSLRGGNQPQHF.

The chain uses TRBV30 and TRBJ2-7; possibly TRBD2 for D (6 bases). The CDR3 spans 13 residues. From germline, CDR1 is GTSNPN and CDR2 SVGIG (reference sequence). Between the trimmed V and J ends, which lost 5 bases and 6 bases, there was a span of 17 bases. This chain's CDR3 is CAWGLTSTFEQYF. The CDR3 DNA follows: TGTGCCTGGGGACTAACTAGCACTTTCGAGCAGTACTTC.

V is TRBV5-6 and J is TRBJ1-5; 9 bases agree with TRBD1. J was trimmed by 3 bases and V by 4 bases; bases with no gene match: 2. Per the germline V gene, CDR1 is SGHDT and CDR2 is YYEEEE. The length of the CDR3 is 14 residues. For the CDR3, the DNA is TGTGCCAGCAGCAGGACAGGGGACAATCAGCCCCAGCATTTT. Translation gives CASSRTGDNQPQHF. Complete variable domain (other parts from reference TRBV5-6 and TRBJ1-5): DAGVTQSPTHLIKTRGQQVTLRCSPKSGHDTVSWYQQALGQGPQFIFQYYEEEERQRGNFPDRFSGHQFPNYSSELNVNALLLGDSALYLCASSRTGDNQPQHFGDGTRLSIL.

This chain joins TRBV30 and TRBJ1-4; a possible D gene is TRBD1 (5 bases). CDR1 GTSNPN and CDR2 SVGIG come from the germline V gene (reference sequence). V was cut by 3 bases and J by 6 bases, with 17 bases left in between. The CDR3 length is 15 residues. This CDR3 is CAWRALGRDDEKLFF. The DNA of the CDR3 is TGTGCCTGGAGGGCCCTTGGCAGGGATGATGAAAAACTGTTTTTT.

The rearrangement links TRBV7-8 to TRBJ2-7; D is possibly TRBD1 (5 bases). Looked up from germline, CDR1 is SGHVS and CDR2 is FQNEAQ. The CDR3 extends over 14 amino acids. Trimming took off 2 bases at V and 5 bases at J, with 13 bases between the two ends. CDR3 bases: TGTGCCAGCAGCTTACCAGGGCTACCAGACGAGCAGTACTTC. Protein sequence: CASSLPGLPDEQYF.

Written as DNA, the CDR3 is TGCGCCAGCAGCCAAGTTCTACTAGCGGGATATGAGCAGTACTTC. Amino acid sequence: CASSQVLLAGYEQYF. The chain joins TRBV4-1 to TRBJ2-7; 10 bases agree with TRBD2. Looked up from germline, CDR1 is MGHRA and CDR2 is YSYEKL. J gave up 7 bases and V 1 base, and 7 bases lay outside the gene matches. This CDR3 contains 15 residues.

The gene calls are TRBV18 and TRBJ2-1; 8 bases line up with TRBD2. The CDR3 covers 12 residues. Germline V gene sequence: CDR1 KGHSH, CDR2 LQKENI. Germline trimming cut 2 bases from V and 15 bases from J; bases unmatched to any gene: 6. CDR3 sequence: CASSPMGLESFF. The CDR3 DNA reads as TGTGCCAGCTCACCAATGGGACTAGAGTCGTTCTTC.

With respect to this clone: Other DNA sequences from this sample encode an identical CDR3 as well. The chain uses TRBV28 and TRBJ2-5; 8 nucleotides line up with TRBD2. V was clipped by 4 bases and J by 5 bases; unmatched bases: 0. This CDR3 has 12 amino acids. Germline CDR1 is MDHEN and CDR2 is SYDVKM. CDR3 region: CASSSGGETQYF. As DNA, the CDR3 is TGTGCCAGCAGTTCGGGGGGGGAGACCCAGTACTTC.

This clone has only one observation. Relative to the germline gene, one junction end is altered; a read error may explain this. The rearrangement uses TRBV10-2 and TRBJ2-7, with TRBD1 matching 9 bases. The CDR3 contains 13 residues. In germline, CDR1 is WSHSY, CDR2 SAAADI. The CDR3 DNA sequence: TGCGCCAGCAGTGAGTCGAGATTGGGGACAGGGAGGTTC. Encoded protein: CASSESRLGTGRF.

This chain uses TRBV19 with TRBJ2-7; TRBD1 agrees at 9 bases. The CDR3 is 19 residues long. The V gene's germline CDR1 is LNHDA and CDR2 SQIVND (reference sequence). After removal of 3 bases from V and 2 bases from J, the junction contained 17 bases not matched to a gene. CDR3 protein: CASSIRGWDREDPTYEQYF. CDR3 DNA: TGTGCCAGTAGTATTAGGGGTTGGGACAGGGAGGATCCTACCTACGAGCAGTACTTC.

In this sample, this clone turned up once. J is TRBJ1-3 and V is TRBV13, with TRBD1 as a possible D gene (5 bases). Between the trimmed V and J ends, which lost 2 bases and 2 bases, there was a span of 16 bases. Germline V gene sequence: CDR1 PRHDT, CDR2 FYEKMQ (reference sequence). CDR3 length equals 17 residues. Here the CDR3 DNA reads TGTGCCAGCAGCTTATATGGAAGAAGGGGAGCTGGAAACACCATATATTTT. Amino acids: CASSLYGRRGAGNTIYF.

The V gene is TRBV19, the J gene TRBJ1-5, with D uncertain. Germline V gene data show CDR1 as LNHDA and CDR2 as SQIVND (reference sequence). With 3 bases removed from V and 9 bases from J, the gap between germline ends came to 15 bases. This CDR3 is built from 14 residues. CDR3 sequence reads: CASSIPQVPSPQHF. DNA for the CDR3: TGTGCCAGTAGTATCCCGCAGGTGCCATCGCCCCAGCATTTT.

J is TRBJ2-2 and V is TRBV5-1; D is undetermined. The CDR3 has 15 residues. The V and J ends lost 2 bases and 4 bases respectively, with 12 bases between them. The V gene's germline CDR1 is SGHRS and CDR2 YFSETQ. DNA of the CDR3: TGCGCCAGCAGCTTTGCTGGGTTGGGCACCGGGGAGCTGTTTTTT. Protein sequence: CASSFAGLGTGELFF.

The CDR3 nucleotides read TGCAGCGTTTTGTCCGGAAACACCATATATTTT. Its protein product is CSVLSGNTIYF. This chain joins TRBV29-1 and TRBJ1-3, with unresolved D. The V gene's germline CDR1 is SQVTM and CDR2 ANQGSEA. This CDR3 region has 11 residues. Trimming took off 5 bases at V and 4 bases at J, with 6 bases between the two ends. The entire variable domain, with the rest obtained from reference TRBV29-1 and TRBJ1-3, is as follows: SAVISQKPSRDICQRGTSLTIQCQVDSQVTMMFWYRQQPGQSLTLIATANQGSEATYESGFVIDKFPISRPNLTFSTLTVSNMSPEDSSIYLCSVLSGNTIYFGEGSWLTVV.

This rearrangement joins TRBV7-9 to TRBJ1-4; no clear D. V was cut by 4 bases and J by 3 bases, with 12 bases left in between. The CDR3 runs 15 residues. Germline values: CDR1 SEHNR, CDR2 FQNEAQ (reference sequence). The CDR3 is CASSSTEQPNEKLFF. CDR3 coding DNA: TGTGCCAGCAGCTCTACAGAACAACCTAATGAAAAACTGTTTTTT. The variable domain in full, completed from reference TRBV7-9 and TRBJ1-4, reads DTGVSQNPRHKITKRGQNVTFRCDPISEHNRLYWYRQTLGQGPEFLTYFQNEAQLEKSRLLSDRFSAERPKGSFSTLEIQRTEQGDSAMYLCASSSTEQPNEKLFFGSGTQLSVL.

The gene calls are TRBV5-8 and TRBJ2-3, with D hard to call. V was clipped by 0 bases and J by 6 bases, with 5 bases between them. Germline CDR1 is SGHTS and CDR2 is YDEGEE. This CDR3 is 12 amino acids long. This chain's CDR3 is CASSLAWDTQYF. The CDR3 bases are TGTGCCAGCAGCTTGGCTTGGGATACGCAGTATTTT.

V is TRBV6-1 and J is TRBJ2-1; D is ambiguous. CDR1 and CDR2 from the germline V gene are MNHNS and SASEGT. The length of the CDR3 is 12 residues. The V gene lost 6 bases and the J gene lost 3 bases, with 6 bases spanning the gap. In nucleotides, the CDR3 is TGTGCCAGCAGGAACAGCTACAATGAGCAGTTCTTC. Translated, it gives CASRNSYNEQFF.

The sample holds one count of this clone. This rearrangement joins TRBV6-5 to TRBJ2-7; TRBD2 agrees at 8 bases. The CDR3 sequence is 14 residues long. The junction had 7 bases not matched to a gene; V was cut back by 3 bases and J by 6 bases. Germline loops: CDR1 MNHEY, CDR2 SVGAGI. CDR3 in DNA: TGTGCCAGCAGTTATACGGGAGGGGTCGGCGAGCAGTACTTC. It codes for CASSYTGGVGEQYF.

The rearrangement links TRBV5-4 to TRBJ1-2, with D uncertain. This CDR3 region has 13 residues. Germline lookup yields CDR1 SGHNT and CDR2 YYREEE (reference sequence). Trimming removed 0 bases from V and 4 bases from J, with 7 bases in between. CDR3 sequence: CASSLDEIYGYTF. The CDR3, as DNA: TGTGCCAGCAGCTTGGACGAGATCTATGGCTACACCTTC.

The CDR3 DNA is TGTGCCAGTAGTACAGACAGGGAGGGCGTTCAGCCCCAGCATTTT. Protein: CASSTDREGVQPQHF. This sequence joins TRBV19 and TRBJ1-5; 7 nucleotides match TRBD1. J gave up 6 bases and V 4 bases, and 9 bases lay outside the gene matches. The CDR3 has 15 amino acids. Germline V lookup: CDR1 LNHDA, CDR2 SQIVND (reference sequence).

The chain combines TRBV7-9 with TRBJ2-5, with 8 bases fitting TRBD1. V gave up 3 bases and J gave up 3 bases; unmatched junction bases: 6. Per the germline V gene, CDR1 is SEHNR and CDR2 is FQNEAQ (reference sequence). This CDR3 is 15 amino acids long. CDR3 sequence (DNA): TGTGCCAGCAGCTTTCAGGGGGCTCGAGAAGAGACCCAGTACTTC. This gives the protein CASSFQGAREETQYF.

The V call is TRBV5-6, the J call TRBJ2-3; 12 bases are a match to TRBD1. J lost 0 bases, V lost 3 bases, and 2 bases had no gene match. The germline V gene encodes CDR1 SGHDT and CDR2 YYEEEE. This CDR3 is built from 16 residues. The CDR3 DNA reads as TGTGCCAGCAGCTCGGGGACAGGGGGCAGCACAGATACGCAGTATTTT. As protein: CASSSGTGGSTDTQYF.

The chain recombines TRBV7-3 with TRBJ2-5; no definite D call. CDR1 and CDR2 from the germline V gene are SGHTA and FQGTGA. The CDR3 loop spans 14 amino acids. V was clipped by 5 bases and J by 4 bases, with 14 bases between them. CDR3 sequence: CASSRTGSGETQYF. Written as DNA, the CDR3 is TGTGCCAGCAGCCGAACCGGGTCGGGAGAGACCCAGTACTTC.

V usage is TRBV11-3 and J usage is TRBJ2-1, with 7 positions matching TRBD1. The CDR3 consists of 14 residues. V shed 2 bases, J shed 5 bases, and the junction held 3 bases outside the gene matches. CDR1 is SGHNT, CDR2 YENEEA, per germline. As DNA, the CDR3 is TGTGCCAGCAGCTTATATGGGACAGACAATGAGCAGTTCTTC. Its translation is CASSLYGTDNEQFF.

The V and J genes are TRBV27 and TRBJ2-7; D unclear. This CDR3 has 13 residues. Looked up from germline, CDR1 is MNHEY and CDR2 is SMNVEV (reference sequence). V was shortened by 5 bases and J by 2 bases, with 10 bases between the two germline ends. The CDR3, as DNA: TGTGCCAGCAGTAGGCCGGATCCCTACGAGCAGTACTTC. Translated: CASSRPDPYEQYF.

This chain uses TRBV27 with TRBJ2-1, with D possibly being TRBD2 (6 bases). The CDR3 contains 15 residues. Deletions cut 9 bases from V and 7 bases from J, with 22 bases between. Germline CDR1 is MNHEY and CDR2 is SMNVEV (reference sequence). The CDR3 is CASRRFSTGGNEQFF. The CDR3 DNA reads as TGTGCCAGTCGCCGCTTTTCTACTGGGGGGAATGAGCAGTTCTTC.

This chain connects TRBV18 to TRBJ1-4, with TRBD1 matching 9 bases. Per germline, CDR1 KGHSH and CDR2 LQKENI. CDR3 size: 15 residues. V lost 6 bases, J lost 8 bases, and 10 bases stayed unmatched. The chain's CDR3 is CASSRGQGKMEKLFF. For the CDR3, the DNA is TGTGCCAGCTCCCGGGGACAGGGAAAGATGGAAAAACTGTTTTTT.